This T cell receptor (beta chain) was captured by sequencing in a study of beta chain features in type 1 diabetes. Study-level points and caveats: Any HLA-type effect on TCRB rearrangement remained unresolved here. Possibly, sequencing cDNA over-represented cells that had high TCR expression levels.

On this clone itself: Its specificity is unknown.

Investigators reverse transcribed all isolated RNA, so they sequenced expressed TCRB transcripts. Sequenced naive, central memory and regulatory T cell samples produced an average of approximately 3.8 million reads. The data were produced by immunoSEQ multiplex PCR, yet TCRdb's version contains in-frame clones alone and is incomplete. The sample includes some 150,000 clones, roughly 9.7% of them seen just once. CD45RO/CCR7/CD25/CD127/CD95/CD27 separated CD4+ naive, central memory, regulatory and stem cell-like memory cells by sorting. Germline CDR1 is SGHAT and CDR2 is FQNNGV. There are 15 residues in the CDR3. V lost 5 bases, J lost 10 bases, and 13 bases stayed unmatched.

The origin of this receptor is a woman in her forties in good health. Sequenced input: central memory CD4+ T cells from blood. This sequence joins TRBV11-2 and TRBJ2-1; 8 nucleotides agree with TRBD2. CDR3 protein: CASSPAGAGTREQFF. Here the CDR3 DNA reads TGTGCCAGCAGCCCAGCGGGGGCCGGCACACGGGAGCAGTTCTTC. The whole variable domain, remainder taken from reference TRBV11-2 and TRBJ2-1, is EAGVAQSPRYKIIEKRQSVAFWCNPISGHATLYWYQQILGQGPKLLIQFQNNGVVDDSQLPKDRFSAERLKGVDSTLKIQPAKLEDSAVYLCASSPAGAGTREQFFGPGTRLTVL.